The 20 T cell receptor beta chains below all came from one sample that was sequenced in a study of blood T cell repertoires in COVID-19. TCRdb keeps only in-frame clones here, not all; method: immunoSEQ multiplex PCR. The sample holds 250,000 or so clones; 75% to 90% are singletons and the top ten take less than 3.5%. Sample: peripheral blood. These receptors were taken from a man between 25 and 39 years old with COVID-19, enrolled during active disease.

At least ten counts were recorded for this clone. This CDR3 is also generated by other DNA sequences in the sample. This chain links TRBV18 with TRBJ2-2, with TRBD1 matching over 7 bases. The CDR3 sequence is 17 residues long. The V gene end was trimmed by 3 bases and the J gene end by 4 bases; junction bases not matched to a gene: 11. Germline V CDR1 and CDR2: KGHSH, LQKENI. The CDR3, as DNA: TGTGCCAGCTCACCCCGCCCGACAGGGTTGGGCACCGGGGAGCTGTTTTTT. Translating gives CASSPRPTGLGTGELFF.

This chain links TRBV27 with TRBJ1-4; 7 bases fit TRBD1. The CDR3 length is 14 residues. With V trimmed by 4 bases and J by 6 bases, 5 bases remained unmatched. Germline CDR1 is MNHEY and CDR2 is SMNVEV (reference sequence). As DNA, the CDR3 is TGTGCCAGCAGTTCGACAGGGACATATGAAAAACTGTTTTTT. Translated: CASSSTGTYEKLFF.

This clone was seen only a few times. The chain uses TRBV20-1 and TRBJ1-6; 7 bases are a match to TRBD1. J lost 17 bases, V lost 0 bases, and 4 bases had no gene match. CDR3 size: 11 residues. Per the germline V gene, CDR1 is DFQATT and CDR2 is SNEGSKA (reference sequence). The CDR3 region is CSAREGGRFHF. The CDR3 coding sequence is TGCAGTGCTAGAGAAGGGGGCCGCTTCCACTTT.

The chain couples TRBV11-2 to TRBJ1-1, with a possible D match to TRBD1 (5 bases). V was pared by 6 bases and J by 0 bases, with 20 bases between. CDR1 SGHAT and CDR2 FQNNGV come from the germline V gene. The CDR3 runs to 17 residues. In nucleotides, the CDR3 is TGTGCCAGCAGGGGGCGGCAGACCATAAAATTGAACACTGAAGCTTTCTTT. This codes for CASRGRQTIKLNTEAFF.

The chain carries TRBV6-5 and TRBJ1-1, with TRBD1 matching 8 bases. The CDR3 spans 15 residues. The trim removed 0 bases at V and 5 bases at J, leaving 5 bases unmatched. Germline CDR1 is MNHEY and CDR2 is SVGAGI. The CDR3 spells CASSYSTGGWTEAFF. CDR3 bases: TGTGCCAGCAGTTACTCCACAGGGGGTTGGACTGAAGCTTTCTTT.

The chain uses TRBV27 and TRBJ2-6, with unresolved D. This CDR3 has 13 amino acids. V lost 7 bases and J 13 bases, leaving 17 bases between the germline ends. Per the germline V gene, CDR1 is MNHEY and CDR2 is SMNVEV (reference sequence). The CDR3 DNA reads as TGTGCCAGCACCAGGAATGAAGGAAGTGTCCTGACTTTC. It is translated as CASTRNEGSVLTF.

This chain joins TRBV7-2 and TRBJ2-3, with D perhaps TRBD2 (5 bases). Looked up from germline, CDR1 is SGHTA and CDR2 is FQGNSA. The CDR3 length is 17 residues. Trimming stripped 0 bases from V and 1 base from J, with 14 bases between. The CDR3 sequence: CASSLANSGGGTDTQYF. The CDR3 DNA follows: TGTGCCAGCAGCTTAGCGAACAGCGGTGGTGGCACAGATACGCAGTATTTT. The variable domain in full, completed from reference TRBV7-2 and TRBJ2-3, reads GAGVSQSPSNKVTEKGKDVELRCDPISGHTALYWYRQSLGQGLEFLIYFQGNSAPDKSGLPSDRFSAERTGGSVSTLTIQRTQQEDSAVYLCASSLANSGGGTDTQYFGPGTRLTVL.

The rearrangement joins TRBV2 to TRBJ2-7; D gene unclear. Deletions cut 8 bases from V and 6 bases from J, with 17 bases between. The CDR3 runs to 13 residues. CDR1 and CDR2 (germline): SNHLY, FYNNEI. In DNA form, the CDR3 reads TGTGCCAGCGGGCGACCCCTAACCCCCGAGCAGTACTTC. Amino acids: CASGRPLTPEQYF. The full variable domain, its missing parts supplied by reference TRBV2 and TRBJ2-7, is EPEVTQTPSHQVTQMGQEVILRCVPISNHLYFYWYRQILGQKVEFLVSFYNNEISEKSEIFDDQFSVERPDGSNFTLKIRSTKLEDSAMYFCASGRPLTPEQYFGPGTRLTVT.

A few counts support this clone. The CDR3 is CASSLRPMNTEAFF. The CDR3 DNA reads as TGTGCCAGCAGCTTAAGGCCAATGAACACTGAAGCTTTCTTT. This chain connects TRBV7-3 to TRBJ1-1; D ambiguous. CDR1 and CDR2 from the germline V gene are SGHTA and FQGTGA. The length of the CDR3 is 14 residues. Trimming left V 1 base short and J 0 bases short, with 6 bases between.

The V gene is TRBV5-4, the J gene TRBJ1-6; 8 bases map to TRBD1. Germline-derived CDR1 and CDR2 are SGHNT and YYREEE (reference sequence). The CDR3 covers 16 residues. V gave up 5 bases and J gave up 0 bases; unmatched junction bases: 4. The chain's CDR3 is CASRSGQASYNSPLHF. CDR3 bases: TGTGCCAGCAGATCGGGACAGGCCTCCTATAATTCACCCCTCCACTTT.

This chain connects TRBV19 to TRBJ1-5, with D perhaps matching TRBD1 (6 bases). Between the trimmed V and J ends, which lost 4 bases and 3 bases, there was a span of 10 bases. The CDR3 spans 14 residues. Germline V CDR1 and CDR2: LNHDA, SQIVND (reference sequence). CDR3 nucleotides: TGTGCCAGTAGTACTCGACAGGACAATCAGCCCCAGCATTTT. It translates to CASSTRQDNQPQHF.

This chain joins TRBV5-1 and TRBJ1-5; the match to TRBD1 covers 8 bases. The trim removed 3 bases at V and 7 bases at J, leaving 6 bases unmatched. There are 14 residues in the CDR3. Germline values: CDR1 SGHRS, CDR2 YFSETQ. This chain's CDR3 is CASSYGQGGQPQHF. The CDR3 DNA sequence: TGCGCCAGCAGCTATGGACAGGGTGGCCAGCCCCAGCATTTT.

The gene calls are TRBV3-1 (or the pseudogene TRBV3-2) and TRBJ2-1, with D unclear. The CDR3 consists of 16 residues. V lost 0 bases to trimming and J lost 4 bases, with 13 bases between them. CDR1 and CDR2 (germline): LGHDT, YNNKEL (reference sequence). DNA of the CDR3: TGTGCCAGCAGCCAAGAGGTGGTGACAATATACAATGAGCAGTTCTTC. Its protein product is CASSQEVVTIYNEQFF.

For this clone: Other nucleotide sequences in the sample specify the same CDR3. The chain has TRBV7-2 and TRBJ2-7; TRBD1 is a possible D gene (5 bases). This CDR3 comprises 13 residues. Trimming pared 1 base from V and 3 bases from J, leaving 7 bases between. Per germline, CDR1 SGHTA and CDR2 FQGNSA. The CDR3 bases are TGTGCCAGCAGCTTAGGGGGCGGCTACGAGCAGTACTTC. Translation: CASSLGGGYEQYF. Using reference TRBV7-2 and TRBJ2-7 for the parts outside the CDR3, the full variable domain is GAGVSQSPSNKVTEKGKDVELRCDPISGHTALYWYRQSLGQGLEFLIYFQGNSAPDKSGLPSDRFSAERTGGSVSTLTIQRTQQEDSAVYLCASSLGGGYEQYFGPGTRLTVT.

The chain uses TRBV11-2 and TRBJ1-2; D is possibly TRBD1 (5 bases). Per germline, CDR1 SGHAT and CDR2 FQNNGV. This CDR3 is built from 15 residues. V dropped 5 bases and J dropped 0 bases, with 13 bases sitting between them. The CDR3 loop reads CASSPWGGANYGYTF. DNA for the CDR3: TGTGCCAGCAGCCCGTGGGGGGGGGCTAACTATGGCTACACCTTC.

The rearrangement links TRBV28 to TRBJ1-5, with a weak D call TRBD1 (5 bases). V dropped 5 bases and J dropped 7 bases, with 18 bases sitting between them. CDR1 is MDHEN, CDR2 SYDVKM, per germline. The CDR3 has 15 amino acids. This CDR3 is CASSPVAGLEQPQHF. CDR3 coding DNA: TGTGCCAGCAGTCCTGTGGCAGGGTTGGAACAGCCCCAGCATTTT.

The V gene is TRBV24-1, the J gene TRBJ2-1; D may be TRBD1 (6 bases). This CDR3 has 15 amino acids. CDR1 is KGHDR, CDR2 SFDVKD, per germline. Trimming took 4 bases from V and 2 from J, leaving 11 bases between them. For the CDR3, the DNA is TGTGCCACCAGTGAGGGGAGACAGGCCTACAATGAGCAGTTCTTC. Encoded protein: CATSEGRQAYNEQFF.

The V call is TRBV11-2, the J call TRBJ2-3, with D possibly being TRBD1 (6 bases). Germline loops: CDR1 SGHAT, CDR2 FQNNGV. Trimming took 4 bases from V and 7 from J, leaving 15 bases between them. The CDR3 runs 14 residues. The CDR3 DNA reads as TGTGCCAGCAGCTACCGGGACATCCACCATACGCAGTATTTT. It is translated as CASSYRDIHHTQYF.

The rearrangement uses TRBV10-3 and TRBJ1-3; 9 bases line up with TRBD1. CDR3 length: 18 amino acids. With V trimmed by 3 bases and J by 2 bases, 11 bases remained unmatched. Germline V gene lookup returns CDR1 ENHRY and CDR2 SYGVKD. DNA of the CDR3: TGTGCCATCAGTGAAGTGGGACAGGGATTGTTGGCTGGAAACACCATATATTTT. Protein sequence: CAISEVGQGLLAGNTIYF.

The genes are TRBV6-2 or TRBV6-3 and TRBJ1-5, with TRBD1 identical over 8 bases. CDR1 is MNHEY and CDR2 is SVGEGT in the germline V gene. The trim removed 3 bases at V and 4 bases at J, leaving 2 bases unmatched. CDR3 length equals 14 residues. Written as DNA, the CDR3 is TGTGCCAGCAGTTATCACAGGGGGAATCAGCCCCAGCATTTT. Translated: CASSYHRGNQPQHF.